The 4 T cell receptor beta chains in this list originate from one sample, sequenced in a study of CD8 T cells in Susac syndrome. Reverse transcription of about 0.5 to 1 ug RNA used random hexamers. TCRdb passed the immunoSEQ multiplex PCR reads through MiXCR, listing each CDR3 protein once. This sample has roughly 300,000 distinct CDR3 sequences, with about 85% found just once. The sample was CD8+ T cells from PBMCs. The source of these receptors is a human donor with multiple sclerosis.

The rearrangement joins TRBV13 to TRBJ1-6, with D possibly matching TRBD1 (5 bases). V dropped 0 bases and J dropped 8 bases, with 17 bases sitting between them. The CDR3 has 17 amino acids. Germline CDR1 is PRHDT and CDR2 is FYEKMQ (reference sequence). The CDR3 here is CASSLGPGSGPDSPLHF. CDR3 coding DNA: TGTGCCAGCAGCTTAGGCCCTGGTTCGGGGCCGGATTCACCCCTCCACTTT. The full variable domain, rest sourced from reference TRBV13 and TRBJ1-6, is AAGVIQSPRHLIKEKRETATLKCYPIPRHDTVYWYQQGPGQDPQFLISFYEKMQSDKGSIPDRFSAQQFSDYHSELNMSSLELGDSALYFCASSLGPGSGPDSPLHFGNGTRLTVT.

This sequence joins TRBV7-9 and TRBJ2-7; D is uncertain. The length of the CDR3 is 14 residues. In germline, CDR1 is SEHNR, CDR2 FQNEAQ (reference sequence). Between the trimmed V and J ends, which lost 5 bases and 1 base, there was a span of 12 bases. The DNA of the CDR3 is TGTGCCAGCAGCCCTTTCGCGGATTCCTACGAGCAGTACTTC. It yields the protein CASSPFADSYEQYF. Filled out from reference TRBV7-9 and TRBJ2-7, the complete variable domain reads DTGVSQNPRHKITKRGQNVTFRCDPISEHNRLYWYRQTLGQGPEFLTYFQNEAQLEKSRLLSDRFSAERPKGSFSTLEIQRTEQGDSAMYLCASSPFADSYEQYFGPGTRLTVT.

This clonotype was recorded once. The chain is built from TRBV5-5 and TRBJ2-5; the D call may be TRBD1 or TRBD2 (6 bases each). Germline CDR1 and CDR2: SGHKS and YYEKEE (reference sequence). This CDR3 has 15 amino acids. V gave up 2 bases and J gave up 5 bases, with 16 bases separating them. CDR3 sequence (DNA): TGTGCCAGCAGCTTACACTCCGGGGGCTGGGAGACCCAGTACTTC. It translates to CASSLHSGGWETQYF.

Note on this clonotype: Since no conserved phenylalanine or tryptophan closes the CDR3, a read error is the likely cause. The chain recombines TRBV5-4 with TRBJ2-7, with TRBD2 matching over 12 bases. J lost 0 bases, V lost 0 bases, and 4 bases had no gene match. Per the germline V gene, CDR1 is SGHNT and CDR2 is YYREEE (reference sequence). The CDR3 loop spans 17 amino acids. The CDR3 here is CASSLGASGRVSYEQYS. As DNA, the CDR3 is TGTGCCAGCAGCTTGGGGGCTAGCGGGAGGGTCTCCTACGAGCAGTACTCC.